These T cell receptor beta chains were read from a single sample in a study of shared clonotypes between healthy human individuals. Sequenced by immunoSEQ multiplex PCR; TCRdb stores in-frame clones only, minus some. The top ten hold approximately 0.4% of the sample, which has roughly 2.2 million clones, 90% to 95% seen once. The sequencing input was naive CD4+ T cells from PBMCs. All receptors come from a man in his late teens or twenties in good health. Some clones in this sample may be carry-over from other donors' samples. The CDR3 runs from the conserved cysteine through the conserved F or W. A D gene is named only where the DNA matches it firmly. Not all rows give a size; the values are once, few, many and, for expanded clones, a class.

>TRBD1|NA|TRBJ1-2|TRBV28
TGTGCCAGCAGGAGGACAGGGGCAACCTATGGCTACACCTTC
CASRRTGATYGYTF
>TRBD2|NA|TRBJ2-1|TRBV27
TGTGCCAGCCTGGGACTAGCGGAGGGGCCCTACAATGAGCAGTTCTTC
CASLGLAEGPYNEQFF
>NA|NA|TRBJ2-6|TRBV2
TGTGCCAGCAGTGTTGACTCTGGGGCCAACGTCCTGACTTTC
CASSVDSGANVLTF
>NA|NA|TRBJ2-5|TRBV25-1
TGTGCCAGCAGTGTGAAAAACACCTGGGGAGAGACCCAGTACTTC
CASSVKNTWGETQYF
>NA|NA|TRBJ1-2|TRBV18
TGTGCCAGCTCCCCTCGGTATCAGGGGATGGGCTATGGCTACACCTTC
CASSPRYQGMGYGYTF
>NA|once|TRBJ2-1|TRBV7-3
TGTGCCAGCAGCTTAATCCCCACAGGGAGCTCCTACAATGAGCAGTTCTTC
CASSLIPTGSSYNEQFF
>NA|NA|TRBJ1-3|TRBV7-2
TGTGCCAGCAGCCCCTTCCCCGAGGTTGGAAACACCATATATTTT
CASSPFPEVGNTIYF
>NA|NA|TRBJ1-4|TRBV9
TGTGCCAGCAGCGTAGGGGGCTTGGGTGAAAAACTGTTTTTT
CASSVGGLGEKLFF
>NA|NA|TRBJ2-6|TRBV11-1
TGTGCCAGCAGCTTCCAGGGGTCAGGGGCCAACGTCCTGACTTTC
CASSFQGSGANVLTF
>NA|NA|TRBJ2-7|TRBV25-1
TGTGCCAGCGCTCCCCCGGGACTGATATCCTACGAGCAGTACTTC
CASAPPGLISYEQYF
>NA|NA|TRBJ1-1|TRBV29-1
TGCAGCGTTTCGGAGAGGCAGGACACTGAAGCTTTCTTT
CSVSERQDTEAFF
>TRBD2|NA|TRBJ2-7|TRBV25-1
TGTGCCAGCATGAGGGCGGGAGGGTTCGAGCAGTACTTC
CASMRAGGFEQYF
>NA|NA|TRBJ2-7|TRBV7-8
TGTGCCAGCAGCTTAGAAGTGGGCGGTACCTACGAGCAGTACTTC
CASSLEVGGTYEQYF
>NA|NA|TRBJ2-1|TRBV18
TGTGCCAGCTCTCGAGACATCGACAATGAGCAGTTCTTC
CASSRDIDNEQFF
>TRBD2|once|TRBJ2-5|TRBV6-1
TGTGCCAGCAACGAACTAGCGAATCGTGAGACCCAGTACTTC
CASNELANRETQYF
>NA|NA|TRBJ2-1|TRBV25-1
TGTGCCAGCAGTGACCCGCTTTCCCCCTTCTACAATGAGCAGTTCTTC
CASSDPLSPFYNEQFF
>TRBD2|NA|TRBJ2-3|TRBV4-2
TGTGCCAGCCGAAGCGGGAGGGATAGGGATACGCAGTATTTT
CASRSGRDRDTQYF
>TRBD2|NA|TRBJ2-1|TRBV28
TGTGCCAGCAACCAAATGGCTAGCGGCTCCAATGAGCAGTTCTTC
CASNQMASGSNEQFF
>NA|NA|TRBJ1-5|TRBV28
TGTGCCAGCAGCACCCCGAGTTCCCCCCAGCCCCAGCATTTT
CASSTPSSPQPQHF
>TRBD2|once|TRBJ2-1|TRBV7-9
TGTGCCAGCAGCTTAGCTGGGACTACCTACTACAATGAGCAGTTCTTC
CASSLAGTTYYNEQFF
>NA|NA|TRBJ2-7|TRBV10-3
TGTGCCATCAGTGAGTGGGTCGCATATCCTACGAGCAGTAAATCCTACGAGCAGTACTTC
CAISEWVAYPTSSKSYEQYF
>TRBD1|NA|TRBJ2-7|TRBV25-1
TGTGCCAGCAGTGGAGGGACAGGCCTTTACGAACAGTACTTC
CASSGGTGLYEQYF
>TRBD1|NA|TRBJ1-5|TRBV19
TGTGCCAGCGTGAATAGCCAAATCAGGGGGCACGGACAGCCCCAGCATTTT
CASVNSQIRGHGQPQHF
>NA|NA|TRBJ2-5|TRBV21-1
TGTGCCAGCAGCAAACAGAAACAGGGGCGCGGGGAGACCCAGTACTTC
CASSKQKQGRGETQYF
>NA|NA|TRBJ1-2|TRBV4-3
TGCGCCAGCAGCCAGGGGGAGGGAGGAGTTGGCTACACCTTC
CASSQGEGGVGYTF
>NA|once|TRBJ2-1|TRBV2
TGTGCCAGCAGTAAGGAGCAGGAGCATGAGCAGTTCTTC
CASSKEQEHEQFF
>NA|NA|TRBJ1-2|TRBV28
TGTGCCTCCTCTAGACTCCACTACACCTTC
CASSRLHYTF
>TRBD1|NA|TRBJ1-2|TRBV5-1
TGCGCCAGCAGCCCCGGCGTACAGGGGGCTGACTATGGCTACACCTTC
CASSPGVQGADYGYTF
>TRBD2|NA|TRBJ2-1|TRBV10-1
TGCGCCAGCAGTGGGAGGACTAGCGGGAAGGGCAATGAGCAGTTCTTC
CASSGRTSGKGNEQFF
>NA|NA|TRBJ2-7|TRBV28
TGTGCCAGCAGTCCACAACCCTACGAGCAGTACTTC
CASSPQPYEQYF
>NA|NA|TRBJ2-7|TRBV28
TGTGCCAGCAGGGGAACCGCCTACGAGCAGTACTTC
CASRGTAYEQYF
>TRBD1|NA|TRBJ2-7|TRBV4-3
TGCGCCAGCTCAATCCAGGGGGCGCGGGTCCACGAGCAGTACTTC
CASSIQGARVHEQYF
>TRBD1|NA|TRBJ2-7|TRBV7-9
TGTGCCAGCAGCTCCCTCGGGAGACGGGACAGGAGCTACGAGCAGTACTTC
CASSSLGRRDRSYEQYF
>NA|NA|TRBJ2-4|TRBV5-8
TGTGCCAGCAGCTTTGGGCGGGAACTAGCCAAAAACATTCAGTACTTC
CASSFGRELAKNIQYF
>NA|NA|TRBJ1-3|TRBV29-1
TGCAGCGTTGAGCAGACTTCCTCTGGAAACACCATATATTTT
CSVEQTSSGNTIYF
>NA|NA|TRBJ2-7|TRBV5-5
TGTGCCAGCAGCCTCGGGTGGTCAGGGGGAGGCTACGAGCAGTACTTC
CASSLGWSGGGYEQYF
>NA|few|TRBJ1-5|TRBV19
TGTGCCAGTGGGACCCACAGGTCCAGCAATCAGCCCCAGCATTTT
CASGTHRSSNQPQHF
>NA|NA|TRBJ1-2|TRBV7-9
TGTGCCAGCAGCCCTACTCCCGGTACAGTTGCTTTTGCGGGCTATGGCTACACCTTC
CASSPTPGTVAFAGYGYTF
>NA|NA|TRBJ2-6|TRBV5-1
TGCGCCAGCAGCCAGACAAGCTCTGGGGCCAACGTCCTGACTTTC
CASSQTSSGANVLTF
>TRBD2|NA|TRBJ2-3|TRBV27
TGTGCCAGCAGTTTATACGGGGCGAGCGGGATGGATACGCAGTATTTT
CASSLYGASGMDTQYF
>NA|NA|TRBJ2-6|TRBV7-3
TGTGCCAGCAGCTTAAGGTCCGGGGCCAACGTCCTGACTTTC
CASSLRSGANVLTF
>NA|NA|TRBJ1-5|TRBV18
TGTGCCAGCTCACCCGGGGGGGCTCAGCCCCAGCATTTT
CASSPGGAQPQHF
>NA|NA|TRBJ1-3|TRBV4-2
TGTGCCAGCAGCCTCGTTCCCGATGGCAGCCCTGGAAACACCATATATTTT
CASSLVPDGSPGNTIYF
>TRBD2|NA|TRBJ2-1|TRBV7-6
TGTGCCAGCAGCTTAGCGTTCAGCGGCGGGAGTTCCTACAATGAGCAGTTCTTC
CASSLAFSGGSSYNEQFF
>TRBD1|NA|TRBJ1-1|TRBV5-1
TGCGCCAGCAGCGCAGATGGGGACAGGGCCACTGAAGCTTTCTTT
CASSADGDRATEAFF
>NA|NA|TRBJ2-1|TRBV12-2
TGTGCAAGTCGCTTAGTTAGGACGTTCTTCTCCTACAATGAGCAGTTCTTC
CASRLVRTFFSYNEQFF
>TRBD1|NA|TRBJ2-7|TRBV5-1
TGCGCCAGCAGGCCTGGACAGGGCTACTACGAGCAGTACTTC
CASRPGQGYYEQYF
>TRBD1|once|TRBJ2-3|TRBV30
TGTGCCTGGAGTGTACAGGGGGCCATTGGTACGCAGTATTTT
CAWSVQGAIGTQYF